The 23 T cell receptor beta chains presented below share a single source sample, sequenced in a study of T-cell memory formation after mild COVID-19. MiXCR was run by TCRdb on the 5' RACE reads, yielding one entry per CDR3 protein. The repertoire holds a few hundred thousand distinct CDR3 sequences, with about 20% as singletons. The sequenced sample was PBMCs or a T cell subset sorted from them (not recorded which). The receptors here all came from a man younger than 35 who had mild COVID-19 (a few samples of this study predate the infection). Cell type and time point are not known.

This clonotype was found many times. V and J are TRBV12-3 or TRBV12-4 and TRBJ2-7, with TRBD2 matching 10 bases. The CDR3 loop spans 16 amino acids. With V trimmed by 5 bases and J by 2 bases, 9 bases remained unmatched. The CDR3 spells CASSPSSGGNPYEQYF. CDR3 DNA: TGTGCCAGCAGTCCCTCTAGCGGGGGCAATCCCTACGAGCAGTACTTC.

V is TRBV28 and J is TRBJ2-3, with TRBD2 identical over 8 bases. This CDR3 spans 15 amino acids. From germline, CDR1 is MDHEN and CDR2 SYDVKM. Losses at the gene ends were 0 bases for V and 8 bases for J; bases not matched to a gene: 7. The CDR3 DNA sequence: TGTGCCAGCAGTTTATGGAGCGCCCGGGGGGGTACGCAGTATTTT. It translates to CASSLWSARGGTQYF.

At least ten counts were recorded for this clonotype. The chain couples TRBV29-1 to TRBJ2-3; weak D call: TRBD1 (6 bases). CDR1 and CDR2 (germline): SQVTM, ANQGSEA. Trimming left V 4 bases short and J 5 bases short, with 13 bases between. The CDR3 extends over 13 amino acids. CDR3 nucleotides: TGCAGCGTTGTCAGGGGCGCCGAAGATACGCAGTATTTT. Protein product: CSVVRGAEDTQYF.

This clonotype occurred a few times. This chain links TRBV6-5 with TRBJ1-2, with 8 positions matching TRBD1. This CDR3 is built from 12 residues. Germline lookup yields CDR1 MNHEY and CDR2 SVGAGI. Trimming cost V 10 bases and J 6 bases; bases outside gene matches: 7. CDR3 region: CAISDRDHGYTF. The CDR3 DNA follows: TGTGCCATTTCGGACAGGGACCATGGCTACACCTTC.

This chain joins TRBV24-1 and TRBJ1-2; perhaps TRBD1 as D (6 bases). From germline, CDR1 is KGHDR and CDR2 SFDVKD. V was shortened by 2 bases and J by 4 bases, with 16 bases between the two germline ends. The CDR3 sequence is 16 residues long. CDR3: CATSDSIRGLAYGYTF. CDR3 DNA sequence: TGTGCCACCAGTGATTCGATCCGGGGGCTCGCCTATGGCTACACCTTC.

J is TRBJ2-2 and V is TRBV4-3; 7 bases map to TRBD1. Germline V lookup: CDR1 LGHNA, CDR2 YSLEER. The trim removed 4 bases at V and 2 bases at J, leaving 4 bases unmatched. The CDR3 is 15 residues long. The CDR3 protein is CASSRGQVNTGELFF. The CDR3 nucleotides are TGCGCCAGCAGCCGAGGACAGGTCAACACCGGGGAGCTGTTTTTT.

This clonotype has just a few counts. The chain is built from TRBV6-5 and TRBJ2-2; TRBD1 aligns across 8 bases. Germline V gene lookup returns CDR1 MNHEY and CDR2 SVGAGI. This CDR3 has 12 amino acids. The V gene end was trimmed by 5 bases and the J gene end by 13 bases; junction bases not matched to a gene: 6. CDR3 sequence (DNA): TGTGCCAGCAGTACCACAGGGGGTACGCTGTTTTTT. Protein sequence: CASSTTGGTLFF.

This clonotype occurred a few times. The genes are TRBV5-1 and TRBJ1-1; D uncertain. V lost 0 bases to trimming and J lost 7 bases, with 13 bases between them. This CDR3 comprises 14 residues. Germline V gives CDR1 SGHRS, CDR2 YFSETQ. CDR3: CASSLEVIGNEAFF. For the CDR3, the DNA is TGCGCCAGCAGCTTGGAGGTGATAGGGAATGAAGCTTTCTTT.

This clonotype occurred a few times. The DNA of the CDR3 is TGTGCCAGCAGCTTTGAGTCCGGGACAGCCCAGCATTTT. This translates into CASSFESGTAQHF. V usage is TRBV5-5 and J usage is TRBJ1-5; 7 bases align to TRBD1. The CDR3 has 13 residues. After removal of 2 bases from V and 11 bases from J, the junction contained 7 bases not matched to a gene. Germline values: CDR1 SGHKS, CDR2 YYEKEE (reference sequence).

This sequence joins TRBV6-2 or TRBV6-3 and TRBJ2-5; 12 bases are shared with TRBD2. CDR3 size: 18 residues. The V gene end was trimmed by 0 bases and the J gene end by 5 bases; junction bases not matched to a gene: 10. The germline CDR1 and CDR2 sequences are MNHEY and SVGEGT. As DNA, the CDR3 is TGTGCCAGCAGTTACTCCCTCGGACTAGCGGGACGGGGTGAGACCCAGTACTTC. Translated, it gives CASSYSLGLAGRGETQYF.

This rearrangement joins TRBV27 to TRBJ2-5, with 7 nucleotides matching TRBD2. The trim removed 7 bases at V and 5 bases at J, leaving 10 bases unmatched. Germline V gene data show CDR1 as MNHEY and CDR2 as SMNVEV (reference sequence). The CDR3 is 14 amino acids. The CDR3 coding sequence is TGTGCCAGCAAAGCGGGACTTAGGCGGGAGACCCAGTACTTC. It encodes CASKAGLRRETQYF.

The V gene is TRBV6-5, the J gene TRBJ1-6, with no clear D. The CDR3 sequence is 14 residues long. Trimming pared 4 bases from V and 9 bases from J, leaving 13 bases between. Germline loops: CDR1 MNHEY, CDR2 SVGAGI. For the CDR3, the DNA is TGTGCCAGCAGTTCGATCGTAGGGATTTCACCCCTCCACTTT. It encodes CASSSIVGISPLHF.

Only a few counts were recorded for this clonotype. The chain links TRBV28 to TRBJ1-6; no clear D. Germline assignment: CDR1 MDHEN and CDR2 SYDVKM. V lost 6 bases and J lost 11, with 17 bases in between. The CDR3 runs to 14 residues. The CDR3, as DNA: TGTGCCAGCAGCACCACTGGGTTGAGGACACCCCTCCACTTT. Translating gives CASSTTGLRTPLHF.

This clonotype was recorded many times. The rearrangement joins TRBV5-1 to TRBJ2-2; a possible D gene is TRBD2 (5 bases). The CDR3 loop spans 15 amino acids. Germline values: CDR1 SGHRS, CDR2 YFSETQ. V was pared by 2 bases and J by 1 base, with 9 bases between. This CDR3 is CASSLIEGNTGELFF. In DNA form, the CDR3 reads TGCGCCAGCAGCTTAATCGAGGGGAACACCGGGGAGCTGTTTTTT.

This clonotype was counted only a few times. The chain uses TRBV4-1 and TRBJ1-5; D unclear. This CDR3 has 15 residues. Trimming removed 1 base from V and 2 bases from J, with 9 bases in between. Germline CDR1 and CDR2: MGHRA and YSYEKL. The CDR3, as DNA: TGCGCCAGCAGCCAAGGGCCGTGGGGCAATCAGCCCCAGCATTTT. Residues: CASSQGPWGNQPQHF.

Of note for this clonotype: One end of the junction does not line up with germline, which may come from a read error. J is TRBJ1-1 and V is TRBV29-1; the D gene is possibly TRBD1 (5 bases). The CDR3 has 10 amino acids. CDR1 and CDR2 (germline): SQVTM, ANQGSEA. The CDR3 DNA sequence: TGCAGCGTGACAGCCCCTGACGCTTTCTTT. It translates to CSVTAPDAFF.

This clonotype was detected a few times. The CDR3 coding sequence is TGCAGTGCTAGAGATAAAGGGGACACCGGGGAGCTGTTTTTT. Protein sequence: CSARDKGDTGELFF. The J gene is TRBJ2-2, the V gene TRBV20-1; a possible D gene is TRBD1 (5 bases). V was cut by 0 bases and J by 3 bases, with 8 bases left in between. The V gene's germline CDR1 is DFQATT and CDR2 SNEGSKA (reference sequence). This CDR3 has 14 amino acids.

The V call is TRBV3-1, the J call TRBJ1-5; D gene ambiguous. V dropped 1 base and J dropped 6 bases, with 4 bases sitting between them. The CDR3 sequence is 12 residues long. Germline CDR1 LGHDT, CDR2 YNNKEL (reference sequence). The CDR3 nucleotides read TGTGCCAGCAGCCAAGTGGGTCAGCCCCAGCATTTT. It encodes CASSQVGQPQHF.

The chain's CDR3 is CASSLGGIWYGYTF. CDR3 bases: TGTGCCAGCAGCTTAGGCGGGATTTGGTATGGCTACACCTTC. The rearrangement joins TRBV7-9 to TRBJ1-2; D not resolved. The CDR3 length is 14 residues. The V gene lost 1 base and the J gene lost 5 bases, with 11 bases spanning the gap. Germline V gives CDR1 SEHNR, CDR2 FQNEAQ (reference sequence).

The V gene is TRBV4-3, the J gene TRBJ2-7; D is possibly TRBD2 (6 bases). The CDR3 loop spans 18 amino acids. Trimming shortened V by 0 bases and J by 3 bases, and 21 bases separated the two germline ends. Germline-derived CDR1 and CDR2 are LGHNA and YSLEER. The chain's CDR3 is CASSQDSRVAGRIYEQYF. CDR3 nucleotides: TGCGCCAGCAGCCAAGATTCTAGGGTGGCGGGACGAATCTACGAGCAGTACTTC.

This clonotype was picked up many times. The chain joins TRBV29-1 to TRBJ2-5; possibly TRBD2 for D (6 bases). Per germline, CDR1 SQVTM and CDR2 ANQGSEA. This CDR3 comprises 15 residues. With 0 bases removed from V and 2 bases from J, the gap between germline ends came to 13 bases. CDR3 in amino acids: CSVEDRRTTQETQYF. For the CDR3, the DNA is TGCAGCGTTGAAGATAGAAGGACTACACAAGAGACCCAGTACTTC.

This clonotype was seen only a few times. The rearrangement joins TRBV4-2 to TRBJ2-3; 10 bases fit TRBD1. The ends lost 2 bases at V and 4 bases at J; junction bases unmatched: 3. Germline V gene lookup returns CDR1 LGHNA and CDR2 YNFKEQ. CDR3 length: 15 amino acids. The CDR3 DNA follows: TGTGCCAGCAGCCAACCGACAGGGGGCGCAGATACGCAGTATTTT. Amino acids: CASSQPTGGADTQYF.

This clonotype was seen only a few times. The CDR3 bases are TGTGCCAGCAGCCCTTCGGGTTGGGCCGGAACTGAAGCTTTCTTT. As protein: CASSPSGWAGTEAFF. The chain recombines TRBV7-9 with TRBJ1-1; D gene unclear. The CDR3 contains 15 residues. V was shortened by 5 bases and J by 5 bases, with 18 bases between the two germline ends. Per the germline V gene, CDR1 is SEHNR and CDR2 is FQNEAQ (reference sequence).